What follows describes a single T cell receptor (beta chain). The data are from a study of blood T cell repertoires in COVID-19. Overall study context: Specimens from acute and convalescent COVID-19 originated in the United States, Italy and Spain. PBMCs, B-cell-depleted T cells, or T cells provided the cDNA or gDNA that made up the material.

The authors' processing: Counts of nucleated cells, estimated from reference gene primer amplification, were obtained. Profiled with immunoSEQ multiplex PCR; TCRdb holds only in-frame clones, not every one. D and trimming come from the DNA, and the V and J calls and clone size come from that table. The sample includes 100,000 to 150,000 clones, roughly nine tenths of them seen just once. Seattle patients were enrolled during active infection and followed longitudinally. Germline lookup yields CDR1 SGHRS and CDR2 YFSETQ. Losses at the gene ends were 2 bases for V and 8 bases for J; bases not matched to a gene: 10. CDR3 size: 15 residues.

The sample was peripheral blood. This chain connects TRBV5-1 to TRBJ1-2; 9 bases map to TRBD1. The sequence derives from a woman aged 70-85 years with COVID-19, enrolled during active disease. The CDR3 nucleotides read TGCGCCAGCAGCTTACTTCCCGGGACAGGGTACGGCTACACCTTC. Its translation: CASSLLPGTGYGYTF.